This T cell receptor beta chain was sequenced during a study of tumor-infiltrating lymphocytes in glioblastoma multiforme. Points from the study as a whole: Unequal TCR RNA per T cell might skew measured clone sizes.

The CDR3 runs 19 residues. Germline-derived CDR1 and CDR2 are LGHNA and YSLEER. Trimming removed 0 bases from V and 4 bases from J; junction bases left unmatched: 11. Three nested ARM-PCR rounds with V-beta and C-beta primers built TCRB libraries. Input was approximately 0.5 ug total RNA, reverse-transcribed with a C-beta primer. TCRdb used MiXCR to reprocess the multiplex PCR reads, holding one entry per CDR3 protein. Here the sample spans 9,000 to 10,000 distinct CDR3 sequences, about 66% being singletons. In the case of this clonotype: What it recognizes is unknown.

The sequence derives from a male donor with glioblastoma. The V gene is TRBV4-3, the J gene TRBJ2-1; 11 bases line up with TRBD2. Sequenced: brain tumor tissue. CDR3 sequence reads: CASSQDLSTSGGLYNEQFF. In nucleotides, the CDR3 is TGCGCCAGCAGCCAAGATCTTTCCACTAGCGGGGGCCTTTACAATGAGCAGTTCTTC.